The entry below describes one TCR beta chain. Its antigen is unknown. Qualities for individual bases were not recorded, and no much larger clone is one base off. The CDR3 regions of human TCRbeta chains were analyzed by immunosequencing. In the authors' own workflow: Repertoire TCRs were matched against a reference library of SARS-CoV-2-specific TCRs generated with the MIRA antigen-specificity platform. Breadth was defined as the fraction of unique TCRs that were SARS-CoV-2-associated. Depth was defined as the fraction of total T cells that were SARS-CoV-2-associated. Each spike-specific TCR was assigned to its reactive spike region and to a CD4 or CD8 class using the MIRA data. Log10-transformed breadth and depth values were compared by one-way ANOVA with Sidak's multiple comparisons tests. The clones in this table, taken by TCRdb from immuneACCESS, are in-frame only. Not every clone is retained; where verified, under half of the shortfall comes from an unresolved V gene, and the cause of the rest is unknown. Clonal size and the V and J genes are those of that table, whereas D and trimming came from the DNA. The sample table records 80,000 to 100,000 clones; 75% to 90% of these occur just once. The top ten clones comprise roughly 2.7% of the sample.

The record originates from a study of T cell responses to AZD1222 COVID-19 vaccine (dated by TCRdb to about 2021). At the level of the whole study: TCR sequencing was performed for roughly 250 trial participants, of whom approximately 200 were given two doses of AZD1222 and 26 were given two doses of MenACWY control vaccine. Trial participants were enrolled by age into 18-55, 56-69 and 70-plus year subgroups, with about 150, 28 and 57 TCR-sequenced participants respectively. General findings and caveats noted by the study authors: In the small 56-69-year group, the increase in depth fell short of significance, most likely because of low power. Only a handful of AZD1222 recipients were SARS-CoV-2 seropositive at baseline, limiting conclusions about previously exposed vaccinees. Epitopes outside the regions mutated in the B.1.351 and B.1.1.7 variants were reportedly recognized by nearly half of the unique spike-specific TCRs. Participants were mostly white British, with more females than males. The authors suggested clonal diversity may have been underestimated. After two AZD1222 doses, spike-specific TCR breadth and depth were significantly higher than at day 0 and than in MenACWY recipients. No day 14 peak-response samples were available, so repertoires were characterized only after the peak T cell response. The whole spike protein was spanned by vaccine-associated CD4 TCRs, and dominant responses were seen in regions 160-218 and 743-854.

The time point label for this specimen denotes: about 28 days (+/-7) after the second vaccine dose. Because spike-specific TCR depth and breadth did not differ between the two schedules, AZD1222 recipients who got a second dose at roughly 4 weeks were pooled with those who got a second dose at roughly 12 weeks. The vaccinee samples were drawn from two UK trials, COV001 and COV002, one of which was a single-blind randomized controlled phase 2/3 trial testing AZD1222 (ChAdOx1 nCoV-19) in healthy adults. For TCRbeta chain sequencing, PBMC samples were collected from trial participants at day 0 and at day 28 after the second dose. Unmatched junction bases come to 4, with V trimmed by 3 bases and J by 0 bases. The CDR3 runs 15 residues from the cysteine to the phenylalanine. The read is trimmed to its CDR3 DNA, 45 bases read in frame from base 1. CDR1 and CDR2 are read off the germline V gene as SGHVS and FQNEAQ.

The chain links TRBV7-8 with TRBJ1-1; TRBD1 fits 7 bases in the junction. Sequencing used peripheral blood, obtained 28 days after the second AZD1222 dose. This TCR came from an adult who received the AZD1222 COVID-19 vaccine. The nucleotide sequence reads TGTGCCAGCAGCTTGGAGGGACAGCTGAACACTGAAGCTTTCTTT. It specifies CASSLEGQLNTEAFF.